What follows describes a single TCR beta chain. Losses at the gene ends were 2 bases for V and 8 bases for J; bases not matched to a gene: 17. Germline V gives CDR1 SNHLY, CDR2 FYNNEI. The CDR3 loop spans 17 amino acids. The data were obtained in a study of T cell changes during pregnancy in multiple sclerosis. Sequenced by immunoSEQ multiplex PCR; TCRdb stores in-frame clones only, minus some. The sample records around 100,000 clones, approximately 90% being singletons. This TCR came from a female donor with multiple sclerosis, enrolled in a pregnancy study. The gene calls are TRBV2 and TRBJ1-2; 7 nucleotides match TRBD1. Specimen: peripheral blood, collected in the third trimester of pregnancy. The CDR3 reads CASSEPSDRATREGYTF. The CDR3 DNA is TGTGCCAGCAGTGAACCTTCTGACAGGGCGACGAGGGAAGGCTACACCTTC.